Shown below are 2 T cell receptor beta chains from a single sample sequenced in a study of T cell changes during pregnancy in multiple sclerosis. The assay was immunoSEQ multiplex PCR, and TCRdb's table has in-frame clones only and misses some. Of some 100,000 clones listed, around 93% are singletons. Sequenced material: peripheral blood, taken before pregnancy. These TCRs come from a female donor with multiple sclerosis, enrolled in a pregnancy study.

The CDR3 here is CASSPDRNGYTF. In DNA, the CDR3 is TGCGCCAGCAGCCCGGACAGAAATGGCTACACCTTC. The chain is built from TRBV5-1 and TRBJ1-2; tentative D call: TRBD1 (6 bases). The CDR3 consists of 12 residues. Trimming took off 4 bases at V and 6 bases at J, with 10 bases between the two ends. The V gene's germline CDR1 is SGHRS and CDR2 YFSETQ.

V and J are TRBV5-1 and TRBJ2-1; 7 bases map to TRBD2. J gave up 4 bases and V 2 bases, and 6 bases lay outside the gene matches. This CDR3 contains 15 residues. Germline V gene data show CDR1 as SGHRS and CDR2 as YFSETQ. CDR3 DNA sequence: TGCGCCAGCAGCTTCCCTAGCGGAGCTTACAATGAGCAGTTCTTC. It is translated as CASSFPSGAYNEQFF.